The T cell receptor beta chain described here comes from a study of blood T cell repertoires in COVID-19. This CDR3 region has 13 residues. Per the germline V gene, CDR1 is MNHEY and CDR2 is SMNVEV (reference sequence). V was shortened by 6 bases and J by 0 bases, with 8 bases between the two germline ends. Assay used: immunoSEQ multiplex PCR; TCRdb lists only in-frame clones, some missing. The sample lists under 85,000 clones, 90% occurring once. The chain uses TRBV27 and TRBJ1-1; D unclear. This receptor was taken from a man between 45 and 60 years old with acute or convalescent COVID-19. The sequenced sample consisted of peripheral blood. The CDR3 here is CASRGRMNTEAFF. In DNA, the CDR3 is TGTGCCAGCAGGGGGAGGATGAACACTGAAGCTTTCTTT.